The clone carrying this T cell receptor (beta chain) has just one count. Its antigen is unidentified. This sample is part of a study of shared clonotypes between healthy human individuals. Study background: The study used three CD4 naive, three CD4 memory, two CD8 naive and one CD8 memory plate per donor.

General observations from the study: Non-shared clonotypes showed lower generation probabilities than clonotypes common to all four donors. In this cohort, only blood was sampled, and tissue repertoires likely differ.

Clones were sequenced by immunoSEQ multiplex PCR, and TCRdb holds only the in-frame ones, with some missing. The sample yields hundreds of thousands of clones, approximately 96% seen once. CDR3 size: 16 residues. CDR1 SGHVS and CDR2 FQNEAQ come from the germline V gene. V was clipped by 0 bases and J by 2 bases, with 11 bases between them. The naive CD8 subset, CD45RO-negative cells positively selected for CCR7, excluded terminally differentiated effector memory CD45RA+ cells. The study drew its donors from healthy HIV-negative adults without recent acute infections or vaccinations. The chain uses TRBV7-8 and TRBJ1-5, with a weak D call TRBD1 (6 bases). This TCR was sampled from a woman in her 30s in good health. Sequencing input: naive CD8+ T cells sorted from blood. CDR3 DNA: TGTGCCAGCAGCTTAGCGGGGGGCGCGGGCAATCAGCCCCAGCATTTT. Translated: CASSLAGGAGNQPQHF.